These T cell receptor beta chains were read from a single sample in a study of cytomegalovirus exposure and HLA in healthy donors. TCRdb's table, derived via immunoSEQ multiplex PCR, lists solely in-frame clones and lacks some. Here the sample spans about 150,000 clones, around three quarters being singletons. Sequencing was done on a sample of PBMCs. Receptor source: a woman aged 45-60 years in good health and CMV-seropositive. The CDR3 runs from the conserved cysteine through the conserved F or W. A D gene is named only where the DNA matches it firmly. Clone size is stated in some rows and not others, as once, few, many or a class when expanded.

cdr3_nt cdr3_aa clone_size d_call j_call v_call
TGTGCCAGCTCACCCAGGAACGGGGGATCTGGCGAGCAGTACTTC CASSPRNGGSGEQYF - - TRBJ2-7 TRBV18
TGTGCCAGCGGCATGACTAGCTCCTACGAGCAGTACTTC CASGMTSSYEQYF - - TRBJ2-7 TRBV6-6
TGCGCCAGCAGTGAAGTACACCAGCAGTACTTC CASSEVHQQYF - - TRBJ2-5 TRBV10-2
TGTGCCAGCAGCCAAAGACTAGCGGGAGAGTCTGGGGCCAACGTCCTGACTTTC CASSQRLAGESGANVLTF - TRBD2 TRBJ2-6 TRBV7-2
TGTGCCAGCAGCCTACCTACTGCGGCCTACAATGAGCAGTTCTTC CASSLPTAAYNEQFF - - TRBJ2-1 TRBV7-9
TGTGCCAGCAGTTTCTCTTTGGCAGTGTACGAGCAGTACTTC CASSFSLAVYEQYF - - TRBJ2-7 TRBV27
TGTGCCAGCAGCATTGGAGTCTACGAGCAGTACTTC CASSIGVYEQYF - - TRBJ2-7 TRBV7-9
TGTGCCAGCAGCTTGGTCTGGCGGGTGGGTACGCAGTATTTT CASSLVWRVGTQYF - - TRBJ2-3 TRBV5-6
TGTGCCAGCAGCGTTACTAGCGGGACCTACGAGCAGTACTTC CASSVTSGTYEQYF - TRBD2 TRBJ2-7 TRBV9
TGTGCCAGCAGTCCGGGGGGTTACGAGCAGTACTTC CASSPGGYEQYF once TRBD2 TRBJ2-7 TRBV7-9
TGTGCCAGCTCACTCCGACAGCAAGAGACCCAGTACTTC CASSLRQQETQYF - - TRBJ2-5 TRBV18
TGTGCCAGCAGCGGACAGTCCTACGAGCAGTACTTC CASSGQSYEQYF few - TRBJ2-7 TRBV5-6
TGTGCCAGCAGCGGACAAAGTCGGGGGGGCCATGAGCAGTTCTTC CASSGQSRGGHEQFF few TRBD2 TRBJ2-1 TRBV9
TGTGCCAGCAGCGTAGTTCCAGGGGCTAACTATGGCTACACCTTC CASSVVPGANYGYTF - - TRBJ1-2 TRBV9
TGTGCCAGCAGCCCCCGAGGTCCTAGGTTGAATACGCAGTATTTT CASSPRGPRLNTQYF few - TRBJ2-3 TRBV6-5
TGTGCCAGCGGGGACAGGGGAGCCTCTGGGGCCAACGTCCTGACTTTC CASGDRGASGANVLTF - TRBD1 TRBJ2-6 TRBV19
TGTGCCAGCAGCCCAGATACAGGGGCTTATTACGAGCAGTACTTC CASSPDTGAYYEQYF - TRBD1 TRBJ2-7 TRBV4-2
TGCGCCAGCAGCTCGGGGGGCGGGGGGTTCTACGAGCAGTACTTC CASSSGGGGFYEQYF few TRBD2 TRBJ2-7 TRBV5-1